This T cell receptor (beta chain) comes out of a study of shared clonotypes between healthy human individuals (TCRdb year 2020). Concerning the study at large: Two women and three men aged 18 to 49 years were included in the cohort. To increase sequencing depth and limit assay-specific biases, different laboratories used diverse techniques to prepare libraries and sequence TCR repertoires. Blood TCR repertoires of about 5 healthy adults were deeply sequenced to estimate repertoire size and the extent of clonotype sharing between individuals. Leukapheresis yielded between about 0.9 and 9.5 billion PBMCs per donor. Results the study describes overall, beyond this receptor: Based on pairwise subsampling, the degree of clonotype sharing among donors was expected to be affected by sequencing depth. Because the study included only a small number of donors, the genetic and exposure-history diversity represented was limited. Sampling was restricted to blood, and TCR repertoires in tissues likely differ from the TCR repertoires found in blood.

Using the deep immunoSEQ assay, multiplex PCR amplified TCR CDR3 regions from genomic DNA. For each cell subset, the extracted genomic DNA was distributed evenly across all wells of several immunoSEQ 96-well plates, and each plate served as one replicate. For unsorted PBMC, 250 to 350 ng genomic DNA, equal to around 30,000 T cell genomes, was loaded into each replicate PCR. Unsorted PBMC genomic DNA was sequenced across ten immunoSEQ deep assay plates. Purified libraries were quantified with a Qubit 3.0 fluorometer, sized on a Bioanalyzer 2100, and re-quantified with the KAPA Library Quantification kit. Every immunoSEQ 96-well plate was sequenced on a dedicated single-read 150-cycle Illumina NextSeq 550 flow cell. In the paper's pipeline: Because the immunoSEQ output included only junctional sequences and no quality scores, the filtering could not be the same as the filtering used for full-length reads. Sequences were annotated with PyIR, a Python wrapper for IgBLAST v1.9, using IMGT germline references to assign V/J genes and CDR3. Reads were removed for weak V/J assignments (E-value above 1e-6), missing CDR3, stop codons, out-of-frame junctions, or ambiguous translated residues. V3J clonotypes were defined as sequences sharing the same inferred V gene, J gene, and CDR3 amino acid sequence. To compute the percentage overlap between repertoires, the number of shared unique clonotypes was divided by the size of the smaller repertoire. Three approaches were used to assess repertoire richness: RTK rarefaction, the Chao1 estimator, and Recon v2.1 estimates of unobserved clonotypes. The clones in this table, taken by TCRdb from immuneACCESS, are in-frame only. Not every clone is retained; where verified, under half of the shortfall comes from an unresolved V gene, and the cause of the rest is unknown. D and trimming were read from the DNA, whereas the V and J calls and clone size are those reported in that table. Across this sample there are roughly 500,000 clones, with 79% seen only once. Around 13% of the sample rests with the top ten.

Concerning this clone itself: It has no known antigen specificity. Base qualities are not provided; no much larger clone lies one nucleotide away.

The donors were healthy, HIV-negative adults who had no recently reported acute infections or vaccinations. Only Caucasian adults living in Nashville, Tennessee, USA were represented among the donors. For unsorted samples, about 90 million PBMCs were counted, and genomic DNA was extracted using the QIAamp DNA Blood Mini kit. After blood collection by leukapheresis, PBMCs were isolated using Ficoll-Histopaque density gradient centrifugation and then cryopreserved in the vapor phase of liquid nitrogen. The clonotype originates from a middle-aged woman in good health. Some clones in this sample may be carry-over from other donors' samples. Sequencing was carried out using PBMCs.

The DNA sequence is as follows: TGTGCCAGCAGCTTATCCGGGGGACCCTACGAGCAGTACTTC. Translated, this is CASSLSGGPYEQYF. Recombination connected TRBV7-9 to TRBJ2-7; the D segment could be TRBD2, given 6 matching bases. V is pared back by 2 bases and J by 2 bases, with 10 bases lying between the germline termini. Its CDR3 holds 14 amino acids, cysteine through phenylalanine. Solely the CDR3 DNA is kept, with 42 bases framed from the first base. The germline V gene (reference sequence) provides CDR1 SEHNR and CDR2 FQNEAQ.